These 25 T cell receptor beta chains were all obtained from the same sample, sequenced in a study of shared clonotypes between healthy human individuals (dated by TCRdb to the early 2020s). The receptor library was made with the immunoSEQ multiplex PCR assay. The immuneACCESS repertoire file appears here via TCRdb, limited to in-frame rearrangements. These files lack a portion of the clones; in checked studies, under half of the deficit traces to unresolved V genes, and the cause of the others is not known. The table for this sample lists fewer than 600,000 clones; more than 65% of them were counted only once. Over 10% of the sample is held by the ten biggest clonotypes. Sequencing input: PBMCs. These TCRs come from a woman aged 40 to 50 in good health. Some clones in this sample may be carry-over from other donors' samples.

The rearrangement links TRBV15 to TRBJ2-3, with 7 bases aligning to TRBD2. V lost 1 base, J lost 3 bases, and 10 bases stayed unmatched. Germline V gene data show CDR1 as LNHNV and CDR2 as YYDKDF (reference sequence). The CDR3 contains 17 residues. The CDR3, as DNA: TGTGCCACCAGCAGAGGGGTTTTTCGGGAGGTAACAGATACGCAGTATTTT. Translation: CATSRGVFREVTDTQYF.

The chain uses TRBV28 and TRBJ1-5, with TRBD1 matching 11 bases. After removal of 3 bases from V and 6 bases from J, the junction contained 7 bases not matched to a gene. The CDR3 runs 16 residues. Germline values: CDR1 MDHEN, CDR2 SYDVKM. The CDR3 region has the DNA TGTGCCAGCAGTTTTAGGGACAGGGGGTTGAGTCAGCCCCAGCATTTT. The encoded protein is CASSFRDRGLSQPQHF.

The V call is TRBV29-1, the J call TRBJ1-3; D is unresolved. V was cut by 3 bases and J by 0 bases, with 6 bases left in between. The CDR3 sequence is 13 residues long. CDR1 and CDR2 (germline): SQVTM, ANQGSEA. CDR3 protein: CSVEAHSGNTIYF. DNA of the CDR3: TGCAGCGTTGAGGCTCACTCTGGAAACACCATATATTTT.

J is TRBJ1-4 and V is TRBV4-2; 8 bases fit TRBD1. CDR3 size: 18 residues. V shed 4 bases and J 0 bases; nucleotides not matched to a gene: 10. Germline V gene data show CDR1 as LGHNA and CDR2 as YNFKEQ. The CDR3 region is CASSPPRQGTATNEKLFF. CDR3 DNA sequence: TGTGCCAGCAGCCCCCCCCGACAGGGGACGGCAACTAATGAAAAACTGTTTTTT.

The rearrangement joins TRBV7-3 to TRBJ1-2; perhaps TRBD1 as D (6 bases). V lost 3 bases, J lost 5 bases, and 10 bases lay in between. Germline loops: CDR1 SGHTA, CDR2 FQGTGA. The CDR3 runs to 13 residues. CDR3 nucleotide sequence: TGTGCCAGCAGCTTCAAGGGGGGTTATGGCTACACCTTC. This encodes CASSFKGGYGYTF.

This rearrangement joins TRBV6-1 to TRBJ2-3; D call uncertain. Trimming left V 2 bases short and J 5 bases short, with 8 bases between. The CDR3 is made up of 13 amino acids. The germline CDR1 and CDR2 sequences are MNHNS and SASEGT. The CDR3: CASSEMVLDTQYF. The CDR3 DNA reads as TGTGCCAGCAGTGAAATGGTCCTAGATACGCAGTATTTT.

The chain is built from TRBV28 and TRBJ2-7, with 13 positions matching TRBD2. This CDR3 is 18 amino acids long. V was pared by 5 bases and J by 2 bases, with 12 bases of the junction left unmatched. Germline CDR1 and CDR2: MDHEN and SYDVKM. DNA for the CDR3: TGTGCCAGCAGTCCCAATGGACTAGCGGGAGAATGGGCCTACGAGCAGTACTTC. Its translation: CASSPNGLAGEWAYEQYF.

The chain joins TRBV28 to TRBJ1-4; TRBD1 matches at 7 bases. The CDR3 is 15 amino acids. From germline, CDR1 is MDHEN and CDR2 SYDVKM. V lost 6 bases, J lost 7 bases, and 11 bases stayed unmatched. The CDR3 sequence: CASRMIGGGGEKLFF. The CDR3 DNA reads TGTGCCAGCAGGATGATAGGGGGCGGCGGTGAAAAACTGTTTTTT.

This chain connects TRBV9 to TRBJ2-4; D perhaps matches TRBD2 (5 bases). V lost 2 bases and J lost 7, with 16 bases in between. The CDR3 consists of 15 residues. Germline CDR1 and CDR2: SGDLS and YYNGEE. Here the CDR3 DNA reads TGTGCCAGCAGCGTCACGCACACCCCGGGGAACATTCAGTACTTC. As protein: CASSVTHTPGNIQYF.

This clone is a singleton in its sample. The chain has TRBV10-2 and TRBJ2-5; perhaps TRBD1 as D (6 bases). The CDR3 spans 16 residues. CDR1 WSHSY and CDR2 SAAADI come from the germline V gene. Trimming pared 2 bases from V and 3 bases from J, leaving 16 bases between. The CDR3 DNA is TGCGCCAGCAGTGAGCGTTCGCGGGCAGGGGAAGAGACCCAGTACTTC. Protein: CASSERSRAGEETQYF.

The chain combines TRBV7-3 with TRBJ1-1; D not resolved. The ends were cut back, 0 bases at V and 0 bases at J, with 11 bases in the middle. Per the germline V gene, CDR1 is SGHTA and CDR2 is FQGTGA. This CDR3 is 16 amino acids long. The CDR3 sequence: CASSLTVRLLNTEAFF. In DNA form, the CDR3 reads TGTGCCAGCAGCTTAACGGTTCGGTTGTTGAACACTGAAGCTTTCTTT.

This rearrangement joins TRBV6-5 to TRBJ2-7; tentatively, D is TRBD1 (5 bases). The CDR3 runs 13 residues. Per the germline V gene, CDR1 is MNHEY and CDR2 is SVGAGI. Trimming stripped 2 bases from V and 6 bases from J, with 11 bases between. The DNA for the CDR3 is TGTGCCAGCAGTTACCTGACTGACAGCGAGCAGTACTTC. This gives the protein CASSYLTDSEQYF.

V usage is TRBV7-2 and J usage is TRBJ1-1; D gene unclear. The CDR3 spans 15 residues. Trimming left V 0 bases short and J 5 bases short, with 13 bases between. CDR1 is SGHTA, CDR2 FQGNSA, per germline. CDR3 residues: CASSLALVGRTEAFF. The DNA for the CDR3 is TGTGCCAGCAGCTTAGCCTTGGTTGGGAGGACTGAAGCTTTCTTT.

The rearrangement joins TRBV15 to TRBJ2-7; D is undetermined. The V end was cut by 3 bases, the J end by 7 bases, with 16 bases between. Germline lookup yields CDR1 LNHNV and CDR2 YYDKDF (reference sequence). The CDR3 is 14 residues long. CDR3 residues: CATSSPLRAFEQYF. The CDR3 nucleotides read TGTGCCACCAGCAGTCCGCTCCGGGCATTTGAGCAGTACTTC.

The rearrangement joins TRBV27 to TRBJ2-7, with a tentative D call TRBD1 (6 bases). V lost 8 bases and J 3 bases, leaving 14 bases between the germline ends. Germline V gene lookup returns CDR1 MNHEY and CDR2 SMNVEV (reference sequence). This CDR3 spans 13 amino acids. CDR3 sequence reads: CASSRTAGYEQYF. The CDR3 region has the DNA TGTGCCAGCTCTAGGACAGCCGGCTACGAGCAGTACTTC.

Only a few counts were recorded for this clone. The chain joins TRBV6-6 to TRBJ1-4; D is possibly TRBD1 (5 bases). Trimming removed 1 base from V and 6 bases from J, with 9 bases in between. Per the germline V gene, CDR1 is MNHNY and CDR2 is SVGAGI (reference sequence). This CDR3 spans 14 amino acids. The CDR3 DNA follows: TGTGCCAGCAGTTACTGGCGAGGGGATGAAAAACTGTTTTTT. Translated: CASSYWRGDEKLFF.

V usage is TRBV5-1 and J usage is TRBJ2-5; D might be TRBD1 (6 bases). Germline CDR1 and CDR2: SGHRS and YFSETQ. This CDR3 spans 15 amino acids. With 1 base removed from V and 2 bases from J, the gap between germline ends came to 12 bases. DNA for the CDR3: TGCGCCAGCAGCTTGTGGGGGCAGGGGCAAGAGACCCAGTACTTC. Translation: CASSLWGQGQETQYF.

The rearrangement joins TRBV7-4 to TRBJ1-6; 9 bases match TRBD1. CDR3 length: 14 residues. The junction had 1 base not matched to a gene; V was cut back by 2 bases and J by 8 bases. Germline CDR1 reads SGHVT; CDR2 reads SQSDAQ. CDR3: CASSLWTGDSPLHF. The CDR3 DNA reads TGTGCCAGCAGCTTATGGACAGGGGATTCACCCCTCCACTTT.

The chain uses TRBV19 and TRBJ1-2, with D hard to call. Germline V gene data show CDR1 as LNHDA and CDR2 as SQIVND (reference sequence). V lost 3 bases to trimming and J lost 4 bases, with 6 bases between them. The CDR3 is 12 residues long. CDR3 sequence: CASSMDGYGYTF. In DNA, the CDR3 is TGTGCCAGTAGTATGGACGGCTATGGCTACACCTTC.

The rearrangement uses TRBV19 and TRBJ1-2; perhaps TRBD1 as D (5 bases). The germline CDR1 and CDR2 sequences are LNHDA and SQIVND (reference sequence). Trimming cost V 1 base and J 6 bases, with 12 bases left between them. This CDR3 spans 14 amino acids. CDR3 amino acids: CASSIVAREHGYTF. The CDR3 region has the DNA TGTGCCAGTAGTATAGTTGCCAGGGAGCATGGCTACACCTTC.

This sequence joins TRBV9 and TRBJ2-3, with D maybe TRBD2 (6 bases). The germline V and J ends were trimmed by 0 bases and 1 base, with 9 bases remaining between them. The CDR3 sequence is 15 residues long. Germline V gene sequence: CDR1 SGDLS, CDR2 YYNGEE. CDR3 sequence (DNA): TGTGCCAGCAGCGTAGGGGGGACTGGCACAGATACGCAGTATTTT. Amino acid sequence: CASSVGGTGTDTQYF.

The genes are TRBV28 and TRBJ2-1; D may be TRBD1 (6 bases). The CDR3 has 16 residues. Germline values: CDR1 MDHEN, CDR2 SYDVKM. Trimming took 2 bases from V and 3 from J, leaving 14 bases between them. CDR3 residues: CASSLIGGRGYNEQFF. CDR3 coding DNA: TGTGCCAGCAGTTTAATTGGTGGCAGGGGCTACAATGAGCAGTTCTTC.

In DNA form, the CDR3 reads TGTGCCAGCAGCCCGGGACACCGGAGCTCTGGAAACACCATATATTTT. Translating it yields CASSPGHRSSGNTIYF. This chain joins TRBV9 and TRBJ1-3; perhaps TRBD1 as D (6 bases). The CDR3 totals 16 residues. In germline, CDR1 is SGDLS, CDR2 YYNGEE. Trimming left V 4 bases short and J 0 bases short, with 14 bases between.

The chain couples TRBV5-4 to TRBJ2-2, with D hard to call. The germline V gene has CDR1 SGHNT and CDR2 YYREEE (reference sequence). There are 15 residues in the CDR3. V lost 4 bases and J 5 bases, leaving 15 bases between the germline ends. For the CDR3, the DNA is TGTGCCAGCAGCCCCCGTGTTTCCGTAACCGGGGAGCTGTTTTTT. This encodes CASSPRVSVTGELFF.

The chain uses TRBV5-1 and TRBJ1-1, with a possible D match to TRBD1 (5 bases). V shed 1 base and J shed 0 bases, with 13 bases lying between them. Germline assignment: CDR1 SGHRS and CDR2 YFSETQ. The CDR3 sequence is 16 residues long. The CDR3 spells CASSLRGDMMNTEAFF. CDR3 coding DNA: TGCGCCAGCAGCTTGAGGGGAGACATGATGAACACTGAAGCTTTCTTT.